This T cell receptor (beta chain) was identified in a study of cytomegalovirus exposure and HLA in healthy donors. The CDR3 spans 15 residues. V lost 6 bases, J lost 2 bases, and 14 bases lay in between. CDR1 and CDR2 from the germline V gene are ENHRY and SYGVKD. On this clone itself: What it binds is unknown.

Study-wide points: It was reported that TCR beta sequences correctly inferred the HLA-A and HLA-B alleles for most subjects. Sequence variants that were highly shared formed a cluster that was likely a sequencing artifact.

It was healthy bone marrow donors who served as donors. The PCR made use of 60 Vbeta and 13 Jbeta primers. Data came from immunoSEQ multiplex PCR; TCRdb stores just in-frame clones and leaves some out. The repertoire table contains some 71,000 clones. The V gene is TRBV10-3, the J gene TRBJ2-1; D gene ambiguous. The sequencing input was PBMCs. The receptor's source is a young woman in good health and CMV-seronegative. The CDR3 reads CAISLPGATYNEQFF. The CDR3 DNA reads TGTGCCATCAGCCTCCCCGGTGCTACCTACAATGAGCAGTTCTTC.